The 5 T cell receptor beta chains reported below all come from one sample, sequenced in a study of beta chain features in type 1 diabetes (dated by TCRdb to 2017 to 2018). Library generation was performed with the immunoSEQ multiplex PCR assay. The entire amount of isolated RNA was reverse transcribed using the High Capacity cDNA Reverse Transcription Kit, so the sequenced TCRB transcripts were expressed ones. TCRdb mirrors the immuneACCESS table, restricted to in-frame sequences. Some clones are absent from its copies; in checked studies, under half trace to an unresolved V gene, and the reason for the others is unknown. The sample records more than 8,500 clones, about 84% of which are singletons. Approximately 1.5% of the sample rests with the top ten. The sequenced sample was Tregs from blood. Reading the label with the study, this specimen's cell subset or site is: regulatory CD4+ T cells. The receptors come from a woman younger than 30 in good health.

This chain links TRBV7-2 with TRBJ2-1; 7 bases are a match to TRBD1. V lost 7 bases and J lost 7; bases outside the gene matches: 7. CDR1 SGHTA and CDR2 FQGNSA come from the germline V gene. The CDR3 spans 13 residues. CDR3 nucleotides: TGTGCCAGCACTTACAGGGGTTTGAATGAGCAGTTCTTC. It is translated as CASTYRGLNEQFF.

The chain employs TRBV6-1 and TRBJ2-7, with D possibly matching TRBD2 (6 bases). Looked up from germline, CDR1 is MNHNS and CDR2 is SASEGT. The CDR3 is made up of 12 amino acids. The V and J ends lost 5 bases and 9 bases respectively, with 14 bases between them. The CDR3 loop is CASSLAIWGQYF. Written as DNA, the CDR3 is TGTGCCAGCAGTCTAGCGATCTGGGGGCAGTACTTC.

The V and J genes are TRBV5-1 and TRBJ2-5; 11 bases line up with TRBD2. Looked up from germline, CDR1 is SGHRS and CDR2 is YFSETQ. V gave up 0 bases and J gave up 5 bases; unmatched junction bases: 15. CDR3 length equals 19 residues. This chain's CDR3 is CASSLARFGTSGSVETQYF. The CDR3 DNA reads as TGCGCCAGCAGCTTGGCAAGGTTTGGCACTAGCGGGAGCGTGGAGACCCAGTACTTC.

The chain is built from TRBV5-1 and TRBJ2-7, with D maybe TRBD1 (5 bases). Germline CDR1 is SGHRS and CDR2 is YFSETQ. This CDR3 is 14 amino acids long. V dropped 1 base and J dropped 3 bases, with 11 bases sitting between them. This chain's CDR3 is CASSLIVGVYEQYF. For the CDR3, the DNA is TGCGCCAGCAGCTTGATTGTAGGGGTCTACGAGCAGTACTTC.

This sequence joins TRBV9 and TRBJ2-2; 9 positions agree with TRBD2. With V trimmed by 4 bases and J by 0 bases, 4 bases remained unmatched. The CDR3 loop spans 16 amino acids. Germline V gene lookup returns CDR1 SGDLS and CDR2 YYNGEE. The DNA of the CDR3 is TGTGCCAGCAGCATACGACTAGCGGCGAACACCGGGGAGCTGTTTTTT. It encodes CASSIRLAANTGELFF. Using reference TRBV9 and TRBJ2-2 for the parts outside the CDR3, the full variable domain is DSGVTQTPKHLITATGQRVTLRCSPRSGDLSVYWYQQSLDQGLQFLIQYYNGEERAKGNILERFSAQQFPDLHSELNLSSLELGDSALYFCASSIRLAANTGELFFGEGSRLTVL.